A single T cell receptor beta chain is shown here with its context. The antigen remains unidentified. The CDR3 contains 14 residues. V was shortened by 4 bases and J by 3 bases, with 13 bases between the two germline ends. Germline V CDR1 and CDR2: SQVTM, ANQGSEA. This sample was included in a study of OX40 agonist ivuxolimab in advanced cancers. The overall study: With ivuxolimab, an agonistic anti-OX40 (CD134) antibody, patients were treated. Subjects had a mean age of about 57 years, with a range of roughly 20 to 80; less than 90% were male. Study-level findings and limits: CD8+ T cells were the subset that, on average, had more expanded clones than CD4+. Clonal expansion by week 6 occurred in CD4+ and CD8+ blood T cells (at 0.1 to 3.0 mg/kg).

Clones were read by immunoSEQ multiplex PCR, and TCRdb kept only the in-frame ones, dropping some. The sample yields tens of thousands of clones, approximately 89% seen once. The specimen was CD4+ or CD8+ T cells sorted from blood, collected in a trial of the OX40 agonist ivuxolimab. The receptor's source is an adult with an advanced solid tumor such as melanoma, head and neck, liver or kidney cancer. The chain uses TRBV29-1 and TRBJ2-1, with D tentatively TRBD2 (6 bases). The CDR3, as DNA: TGCAGCGTTGCCCGGCGGGGCAGCTACAATGAGCAGTTCTTC. Protein: CSVARRGSYNEQFF.